This TCR beta chain is from a study of identical twins. A single record per CDR3 protein comes from TCRdb applying MiXCR to the 5' RACE reads. The sample lists 450,000 or so distinct CDR3 sequences, approximately 24% occurring once. This clonotype was detected a few times. V was pared by 7 bases and J by 2 bases, with 11 bases of the junction left unmatched. This CDR3 spans 15 amino acids. Germline CDR1 and CDR2: SGHDT and YYEEEE. These same data were also listed under a study on T cells expressing NK-cell markers.

Sequencing used CD4+ T cells sorted from blood. The chain carries TRBV5-6 and TRBJ2-7; 8 bases are a match to TRBD2. The sequence came from a woman between 18 and 29 years old in good health. CDR3 amino acids: CASQSPGRGTYEQYF. CDR3 nucleotide sequence: TGTGCCAGCCAATCCCCCGGGAGGGGGACCTACGAGCAGTACTTC. The full variable domain, completed using reference TRBV5-6 and TRBJ2-7, is DAGVTQSPTHLIKTRGQQVTLRCSPKSGHDTVSWYQQALGQGPQFIFQYYEEEERQRGNFPDRFSGHQFPNYSSELNVNALLLGDSALYLCASQSPGRGTYEQYFGPGTRLTVT.